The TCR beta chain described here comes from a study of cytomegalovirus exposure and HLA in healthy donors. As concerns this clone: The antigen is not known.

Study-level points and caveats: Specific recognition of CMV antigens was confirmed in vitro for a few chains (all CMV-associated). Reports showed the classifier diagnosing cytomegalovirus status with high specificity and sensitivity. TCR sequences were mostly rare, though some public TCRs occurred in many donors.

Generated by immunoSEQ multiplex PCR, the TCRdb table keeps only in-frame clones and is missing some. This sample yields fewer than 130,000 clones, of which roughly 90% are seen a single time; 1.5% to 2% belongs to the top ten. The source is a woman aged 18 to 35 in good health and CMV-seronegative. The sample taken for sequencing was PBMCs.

The CDR3 here is CASSSTRGQPQHF. CDR3 coding DNA: TGTGCCAGCAGCTCGACCCGAGGGCAGCCCCAGCATTTT. The J gene is TRBJ1-5, the V gene TRBV7-2; D call uncertain. The V gene's germline CDR1 is SGHTA and CDR2 FQGNSA. Trimming stripped 4 bases from V and 7 bases from J, with 11 bases between. This CDR3 comprises 13 residues. Drawing the rest from reference TRBV7-2 and TRBJ1-5, the complete variable domain is GAGVSQSPSNKVTEKGKDVELRCDPISGHTALYWYRQSLGQGLEFLIYFQGNSAPDKSGLPSDRFSAERTGGSVSTLTIQRTQQEDSAVYLCASSSTRGQPQHFGDGTRLSIL.